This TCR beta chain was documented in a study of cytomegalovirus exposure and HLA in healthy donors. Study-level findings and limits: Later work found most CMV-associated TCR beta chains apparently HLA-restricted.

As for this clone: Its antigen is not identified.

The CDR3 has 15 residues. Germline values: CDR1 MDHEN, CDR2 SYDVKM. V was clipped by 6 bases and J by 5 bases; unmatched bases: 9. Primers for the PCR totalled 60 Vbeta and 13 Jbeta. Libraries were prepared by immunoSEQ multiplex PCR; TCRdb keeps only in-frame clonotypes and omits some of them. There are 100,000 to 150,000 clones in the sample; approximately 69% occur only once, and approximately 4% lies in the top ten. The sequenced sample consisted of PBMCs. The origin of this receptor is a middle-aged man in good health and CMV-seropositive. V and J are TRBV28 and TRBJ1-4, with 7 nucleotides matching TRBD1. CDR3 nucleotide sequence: TGTGCCAGCAGGCAGCCGGGACAGCGGAATGAAAAACTGTTTTTT. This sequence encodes CASRQPGQRNEKLFF.